This T cell receptor beta chain was sequenced during a study of blood T cell repertoires in COVID-19. About the research overall: The analysed material was cDNA or gDNA that came from T cells, B-cell-depleted T cells, or PBMCs.

Everyone who took part was roughly 18 to 95 years old, and they came from some 23 US areas. Study processing details: It was from reference gene primer amplification that nucleated cell counts were estimated. Sequenced by immunoSEQ multiplex PCR; TCRdb stores in-frame clones only, minus some. The V and J calls and clone size are taken from that table; D and trimming were inferred from the DNA. The sample holds under 350,000 clones; 86% are singletons and the top ten take around 4.4%. With V trimmed by 5 bases and J by 0 bases, 5 bases remained unmatched. The germline V gene has CDR1 MDHEN and CDR2 SYDVKM. The CDR3 length is 16 residues.

This chain connects TRBV28 to TRBJ1-3; 9 nucleotides match TRBD1. Sequenced: PBMCs or T cells enriched from blood (not recorded which). The sequence was collected from a woman aged 40-49 years with acute COVID-19. For the CDR3, the DNA is TGTGCCAGCAGTAGGGGGACAGGGCTCTCTGGAAACACCATATATTTT. Residues: CASSRGTGLSGNTIYF.